The present T cell receptor (beta chain) was sequenced within a study of immune evolution from preneoplasia to lung adenocarcinoma. Overall study results and limits: Normal lung had highest clonality; later lesions appeared denser, more diverse.

In germline, CDR1 is SGHDN, CDR2 FVKESK. V lost 2 bases and J lost 1, with 6 bases in between. This CDR3 comprises 14 residues. Sequencing used immunoSEQ multiplex PCR; TCRdb keeps in-frame clones, though not all of them. The data show several thousand clones, 80% to 90% seen once. Comment on this clone: Its specificity is unknown.

Between about 2014 and 2018, patients underwent resection in Japan or China. This chain uses TRBV14 with TRBJ1-3; D uncertain. The origin of this receptor is a person between 70 and 80 years old with lung adenocarcinoma. Sequencing input: FFPE minimally invasive lung adenocarcinoma tissue. The CDR3 loop reads CASSQPGSGNTIYF. The CDR3 DNA reads as TGTGCCAGCAGCCAACCCGGGTCTGGAAACACCATATATTTT.